One and the same sample provided the 7 T cell receptor beta chains below, sequenced in a study of regulatory dendritic cells for organ transplantation. Sequencing used immunoSEQ multiplex PCR; TCRdb keeps in-frame clones, though not all of them. The top ten hold 0.05% to 0.065% of the sample, which has almost 35,000 clones, less than 90% seen once. Sample: naive CD4+ T cells from blood. Specified subset: CD45RA+ naive T cells. The receptors originated from a human donor in good health.

V is TRBV29-1 and J is TRBJ2-5; the match to TRBD1 covers 7 bases. Germline CDR1 reads SQVTM; CDR2 reads ANQGSEA. Unmatched junction bases numbered 9, after V lost 6 bases and J lost 5 bases. The CDR3 contains 13 residues. CDR3 residues: CSVVGGPGETQYF. For the CDR3, the DNA is TGCAGCGTAGTAGGGGGCCCGGGGGAGACCCAGTACTTC.

The CDR3 loop is CASSLIPQGYQPQHF. CDR3 nucleotide sequence: TGTGCCAGCAGCTTAATTCCCCAGGGGTATCAGCCCCAGCATTTT. The rearrangement links TRBV7-8 to TRBJ1-5; a weak D match, TRBD1 (6 bases). Germline CDR1 is SGHVS and CDR2 is FQNEAQ. With 2 bases removed from V and 5 bases from J, the gap between germline ends came to 13 bases. The CDR3 loop spans 15 amino acids.

This chain joins TRBV4-2 and TRBJ2-3; D assignment may be TRBD1 or TRBD2 (5 bases each). This CDR3 is built from 15 residues. V lost 4 bases to trimming and J lost 4 bases, with 15 bases between them. From germline, CDR1 is LGHNA and CDR2 YNFKEQ. The CDR3 spells CASSPGPEPPDTQYF. CDR3 in DNA: TGTGCCAGCAGCCCGGGGCCCGAGCCCCCAGATACGCAGTATTTT.

The chain has TRBV18 and TRBJ1-4; the match to TRBD1 covers 9 bases. V shed 2 bases, J shed 7 bases, and the junction held 8 bases outside the gene matches. The CDR3 totals 16 residues. CDR1 and CDR2 (germline): KGHSH, LQKENI. The CDR3 region has the DNA TGTGCCAGCTCACCAATCCCGGGACAGGGAGGTGAAAAACTGTTTTTT. This encodes CASSPIPGQGGEKLFF.

This clone was found a few times. The chain joins TRBV5-4 to TRBJ2-5; 9 nucleotides align to TRBD1. Germline CDR1 reads SGHNT; CDR2 reads YYREEE (reference sequence). V dropped 5 bases and J dropped 5; count of bases not matched to a gene: 4. This CDR3 contains 13 residues. CDR3 region: CASSWTGEETQYF. The CDR3 coding sequence is TGTGCCAGCAGTTGGACAGGGGAGGAGACCCAGTACTTC. Full variable domain (outside the CDR3, taken from reference TRBV5-4 and TRBJ2-5): ETGVTQSPTHLIKTRGQQVTLRCSSQSGHNTVSWYQQALGQGPQFIFQYYREEENGRGNFPPRFSGLQFPNYSSELNVNALELDDSALYLCASSWTGEETQYFGPGTRLLVL.

This chain joins TRBV2 and TRBJ2-2; D not certain. The length of the CDR3 is 13 residues. V shed 5 bases and J shed 4 bases, with 8 bases lying between them. Germline values: CDR1 SNHLY, CDR2 FYNNEI. The CDR3 loop reads CASSFLVTGELFF. The CDR3 DNA follows: TGTGCCAGCAGTTTCCTTGTCACCGGGGAGCTGTTTTTT.

In its sample, this clone was seen once. The chain links TRBV7-2 to TRBJ2-1; tentatively, D is TRBD1 (5 bases). V was pared by 4 bases and J by 10 bases, with 14 bases between. Germline V lookup: CDR1 SGHTA, CDR2 FQGNSA. The CDR3 is 13 residues long. CDR3 amino acids: CASSSTGYREQFF. CDR3 coding DNA: TGTGCCAGCAGCTCCACAGGTTATCGGGAGCAGTTCTTC.